These 15 T cell receptor beta chains share one sample of origin, sequenced in a study of blood T cells in healthy people across ages. The second PCR ran roughly 6 to 12 cycles with a sample-barcoded 5' primer and J-beta primers. A single record per CDR3 protein comes from TCRdb applying MiXCR to the 5' RACE reads. The data show roughly 640,000 distinct CDR3 sequences, about 30% seen once. The sample was blood. The source of these receptors is a woman aged 80 or over in good health.

This clonotype was picked up many times. The V gene is TRBV21-1, the J gene TRBJ1-2. TRBV21-1 represents a pseudogene. The CDR3 covers 14 residues. CDR3 nucleotide sequence: TGTGCCAGCAGCAAAGATAAACCGCCGTATGGCTACACCTTC. It is translated as CASSKDKPPYGYTF.

The chain couples TRBV2 to TRBJ2-5; D is undetermined. The CDR3 sequence is 12 residues long. The germline CDR1 and CDR2 sequences are SNHLY and FYNNEI. V was clipped by 7 bases and J by 6 bases, with 12 bases between them. CDR3 nucleotide sequence: TGTGCCAGCACCCTCTCTAGGAAGACCCAGTACTTC. As protein: CASTLSRKTQYF.

As regards this clonotype: One junction end disagrees with the germline gene, perhaps due to a read error. The chain is built from TRBV7-9 and TRBJ2-3, with D perhaps TRBD1 or TRBD2 (7 bases each). Germline V gene sequence: CDR1 SEHNR, CDR2 FQNEAQ (reference sequence). The CDR3 extends over 15 amino acids. The CDR3 nucleotides are TGTGCCACCAGCCCAGGGAGGGGGCCCACAGATACGCAGTATTTT. Translation gives CATSPGRGPTDTQYF.

This clonotype was counted many times. CDR3 bases: TGCGCCAGCAGCCAAGATGCGGGGTACGAGCAGTACTTC. Its translation is CASSQDAGYEQYF. The chain combines TRBV4-3 with TRBJ2-7, with D possibly being TRBD2 (6 bases). V shed 0 bases and J shed 4 bases, with 7 bases lying between them. There are 13 residues in the CDR3. From germline, CDR1 is LGHNA and CDR2 YSLEER.

The chain couples TRBV7-2 to TRBJ1-1; 10 bases agree with TRBD1. Germline CDR1 SGHTA, CDR2 FQGNSA. The CDR3 has 15 amino acids. The V gene end was trimmed by 5 bases and the J gene end by 5 bases; junction bases not matched to a gene: 8. The CDR3 DNA reads as TGTGCCAGCAGCGCCTCCAGGGACAGGGGTACTGAAGCTTTCTTT. Protein: CASSASRDRGTEAFF.

This clonotype was counted once. The J gene is TRBJ2-3, the V gene TRBV20-1, with 7 positions matching TRBD2. Per germline, CDR1 DFQATT and CDR2 SNEGSKA (reference sequence). J was trimmed by 0 bases and V by 6 bases; bases with no gene match: 9. The CDR3 spans 15 residues. The CDR3 loop reads CSAEARGSSTDTQYF. In nucleotides, the CDR3 is TGCAGTGCCGAGGCGCGGGGGAGTAGCACAGATACGCAGTATTTT.

The rearrangement links TRBV3-1 to TRBJ1-5; no reliable D call. CDR3 length: 14 amino acids. Trimming pared 0 bases from V and 7 bases from J, leaving 10 bases between. Germline loops: CDR1 LGHDT, CDR2 YNNKEL (reference sequence). CDR3 DNA: TGTGCCAGCAGCCAAGATTTAGTACAACAGCCCCAGCATTTT. Its protein is CASSQDLVQQPQHF.

This clonotype appeared a few times. This chain joins TRBV30 and TRBJ2-3; D uncertain. The CDR3 has 11 residues. V lost 0 bases and J lost 6, with 4 bases in between. The germline V gene encodes CDR1 GTSNPN and CDR2 SVGIG (reference sequence). CDR3: CAWSVSDTQYF. The CDR3 nucleotides are TGTGCCTGGAGTGTCTCGGATACGCAGTATTTT.

This clonotype was observed many times. J is TRBJ2-7 and V is TRBV7-2, with D tentatively TRBD1 (7 bases). V gave up 4 bases and J gave up 2 bases, with 15 bases separating them. The germline V gene has CDR1 SGHTA and CDR2 FQGNSA. The CDR3 is 15 amino acids. This CDR3 is CASSSGRGATYEQYF. The CDR3 DNA sequence: TGTGCCAGCAGCTCCGGCAGGGGGGCCACCTACGAGCAGTACTTC.

This clonotype was found a few times. This could be a read error, since a much larger clone is one nucleotide away. V gene TRBV12-3 or TRBV12-4 combines with J gene TRBJ2-5; perhaps D is TRBD1 or TRBD2 (6 bases each). V was trimmed by 5 bases and J by 11 bases, leaving 24 bases between them. The CDR3 is made up of 15 amino acids. The CDR3 here is CASSTSTGAYNEQYF. As DNA, the CDR3 is TGTGCCAGCAGTACCTCCACGGGGGCCTACAATGAGCAGTACTTC.

This clonotype was recorded at least ten times. The chain is built from TRBV5-1 and TRBJ2-1, with 7 positions matching TRBD2. The CDR3 is 13 amino acids. V shed 4 bases and J 4 bases; nucleotides not matched to a gene: 2. Germline V CDR1 and CDR2: SGHRS, YFSETQ. The CDR3 region is CASSVGGYNEQFF. As DNA, the CDR3 is TGCGCCAGCAGCGTGGGGGGGTACAATGAGCAGTTCTTC.

With regard to this clonotype: One base away lies a much larger clone, so this may be a sequencing read error. V is TRBV6-6 and J is TRBJ2-6; the D call may be TRBD1 or TRBD2 (6 bases each). The CDR3 spans 16 residues. CDR1 and CDR2 from the germline V gene are MNHNY and SVGAGI (reference sequence). The CDR3 bases are TGTGCCAGCAGCAACGGGGGCATCTCTGGGGCCAACGTCCCGACTTTC. Translated, it gives CASSNGGISGANVPTF.

This clonotype was picked up many times. This chain uses TRBV2 with TRBJ1-2, with D unclear. CDR1 is SNHLY and CDR2 is FYNNEI in the germline V gene. The germline V and J ends were trimmed by 8 bases and 0 bases, with 13 bases remaining between them. The CDR3 spans 14 residues. CDR3 region: CASRGHQANYGYTF. The CDR3, as DNA: TGTGCCAGCCGCGGGCATCAAGCTAACTATGGCTACACCTTC.

The chain recombines TRBV2 with TRBJ1-6, with D unclear. Germline values: CDR1 SNHLY, CDR2 FYNNEI. The CDR3 loop spans 14 amino acids. The germline V and J ends were trimmed by 4 bases and 13 bases, with 17 bases remaining between them. Here the CDR3 reads CASSAEGRGDPLHF. The CDR3 DNA reads TGTGCCAGCAGTGCGGAGGGCCGAGGAGATCCCCTCCACTTT.

This clonotype was seen many times. The chain links TRBV20-1 to TRBJ1-2; 11 positions match TRBD1. After removal of 3 bases from V and 8 bases from J, the junction contained 5 bases not matched to a gene. Germline V gives CDR1 DFQATT, CDR2 SNEGSKA (reference sequence). The CDR3 spans 13 residues. Here the CDR3 DNA reads TGCAGTGCTAGGGACAGGGGGCCGGAAGGCTACACCTTC. Its protein is CSARDRGPEGYTF.